Presented here are 9 T cell receptor beta chains from one specimen sequenced in a study of PD-1 blockade in classical Hodgkin lymphoma. There was relapse after autologous stem cell transplantation in every patient, and there was variation in brentuximab vedotin exposure. Repertoires were generated with immunoSEQ multiplex PCR, while TCRdb's copy carries only in-frame clones and drops some. The sample yields more than 85,000 clones, about nine tenths seen once. The specimen comprised peripheral blood mononuclear cells (PBMCs), sampled before the second cycle of nivolumab. The source is a human donor with classical Hodgkin lymphoma.

This clone was seen just once. The chain uses TRBV2 and TRBJ2-1; perhaps TRBD2 as D (5 bases). The CDR3 has 12 amino acids. Germline lookup yields CDR1 SNHLY and CDR2 FYNNEI. The V end lost 8 bases, the J end lost 6 bases, and 11 bases lay between the germline ends. As DNA, the CDR3 is TGTGCCAGCTTAGCGTGGTCCAATGAGCAGTTCTTC. Translated, it gives CASLAWSNEQFF. Drawing the rest from reference TRBV2 and TRBJ2-1, the complete variable domain is EPEVTQTPSHQVTQMGQEVILRCVPISNHLYFYWYRQILGQKVEFLVSFYNNEISEKSEIFDDQFSVERPDGSNFTLKIRSTKLEDSAMYFCASLAWSNEQFFGPGTRLTVL.

A remark on this clone: A junction boundary mismatches the germline segment, possibly from a read error. The V call is TRBV7-6, the J call TRBJ1-1; tentative D call: TRBD1 (5 bases). The CDR3 is made up of 13 amino acids. The V gene's germline CDR1 is SGHVS and CDR2 FNYEAQ. The DNA for the CDR3 is TGTGCCAGCATCTTAGGACAGAACACTGAAGCTTTCTTT. Its translation: CASILGQNTEAFF.

The chain couples TRBV5-4 to TRBJ1-2; D is unresolved. The germline gives CDR1 SGHNT, CDR2 YYREEE (reference sequence). Trimming removed 4 bases at V and 3 bases at J, with 10 bases between. This CDR3 is 13 amino acids long. The CDR3 sequence: CASSPDGYYGYTF. The CDR3, as DNA: TGTGCCAGCAGCCCGGACGGATACTATGGCTACACCTTC.

The CDR3 DNA reads as TGTGCCAGCAGTGAGGGAGCTCGGGATGAGCAGTTCTTC. This sequence encodes CASSEGARDEQFF. The chain recombines TRBV25-1 with TRBJ2-1, with D perhaps matching TRBD2 (5 bases). The CDR3 has 13 residues. Germline CDR1 reads MGHDK; CDR2 reads SYGVNS. V lost 3 bases, J lost 8 bases, and 11 bases lay in between.

The rearrangement joins TRBV10-3 to TRBJ1-1, with D tentatively TRBD1 (6 bases). Germline V gene sequence: CDR1 ENHRY, CDR2 SYGVKD. The CDR3 has 16 residues. Trimming cost V 5 bases and J 0 bases, with 16 bases left between them. The DNA for the CDR3 is TGTGCCATCAGTTGGTTTGATAGGGGGGTGAACACTGAAGCTTTCTTT. Amino acids: CAISWFDRGVNTEAFF.

This clone was seen only once. The V gene is TRBV28, the J gene TRBJ1-5, with no clear D. V gave up 4 bases and J gave up 5 bases, with 9 bases separating them. The length of the CDR3 is 13 residues. From germline, CDR1 is MDHEN and CDR2 SYDVKM. The CDR3 DNA follows: TGTGCCAGCAGTTATAACCGCGATCAGCCCCAGCATTTT. The encoded protein is CASSYNRDQPQHF.

The chain has TRBV6-1 and TRBJ2-1; D remains ambiguous. V was trimmed by 0 bases and J by 0 bases, leaving 6 bases between them. Germline values: CDR1 MNHNS, CDR2 SASEGT. This CDR3 has 15 amino acids. CDR3 protein: CASSEAVSSYNEQFF. The CDR3 DNA follows: TGTGCCAGCAGTGAAGCAGTGAGCTCCTACAATGAGCAGTTCTTC.

V is TRBV7-9 and J is TRBJ2-7; D may be TRBD1 (6 bases). Trimming took off 2 bases at V and 4 bases at J, with 15 bases between the two ends. Germline CDR1 and CDR2: SEHNR and FQNEAQ (reference sequence). The CDR3 is 15 amino acids. For the CDR3, the DNA is TGTGCCAGCAGCTTACCGGACAGACCCCTGTACGAGCAGTACTTC. Encoded protein: CASSLPDRPLYEQYF.

V gene TRBV5-4 combines with J gene TRBJ1-3; 9 bases line up with TRBD1. In germline, CDR1 is SGHNT, CDR2 YYREEE (reference sequence). This CDR3 region has 14 residues. V gave up 4 bases and J gave up 5 bases; unmatched junction bases: 4. The CDR3 DNA follows: TGTGCCAGCAGCAGGGGACAGGGAAGAAACACCATATATTTT. It codes for CASSRGQGRNTIYF.